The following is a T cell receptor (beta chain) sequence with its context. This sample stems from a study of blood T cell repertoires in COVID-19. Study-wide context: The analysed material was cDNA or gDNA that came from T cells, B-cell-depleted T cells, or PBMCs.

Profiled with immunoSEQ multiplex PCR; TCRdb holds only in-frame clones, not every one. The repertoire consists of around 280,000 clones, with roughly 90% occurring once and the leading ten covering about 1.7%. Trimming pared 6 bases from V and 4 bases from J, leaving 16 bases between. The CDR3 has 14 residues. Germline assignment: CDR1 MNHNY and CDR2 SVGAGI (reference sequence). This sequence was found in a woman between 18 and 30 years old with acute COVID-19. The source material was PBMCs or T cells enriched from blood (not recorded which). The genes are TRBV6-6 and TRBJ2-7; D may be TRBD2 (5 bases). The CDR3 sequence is CASSQSGGVYEQYF. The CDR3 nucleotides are TGTGCCAGCAGCCAATCCGGAGGCGTTTACGAGCAGTACTTC.